These 9 T cell receptor beta chains were sequenced from one sample in a study of OX40 agonist ivuxolimab in advanced cancers. Clones were sequenced by immunoSEQ multiplex PCR, and TCRdb holds only the in-frame ones, with some missing. The sample shows about 30,000 clones, around nine tenths of them seen only once. The sample here was CD4+ or CD8+ T cells sorted from blood, taken in a trial of the OX40 agonist ivuxolimab. All receptors derive from an adult with an advanced solid tumor such as melanoma, head and neck, liver or kidney cancer.

CDR3 sequence (DNA): TGTGCCAGCTCCCTAAGGAGGGGTCAAGAGACCCAGTACTTC. Its translation: CASSLRRGQETQYF. The chain employs TRBV27 and TRBJ2-5, with D possibly being TRBD2 (6 bases). This CDR3 contains 14 residues. Trimming took off 8 bases at V and 2 bases at J, with 15 bases between the two ends. Germline V gene data show CDR1 as MNHEY and CDR2 as SMNVEV (reference sequence).

The rearrangement links TRBV18 to TRBJ1-5; D is unresolved. V lost 3 bases and J 6 bases, leaving 21 bases between the germline ends. CDR1 is KGHSH and CDR2 is LQKENI in the germline V gene. This CDR3 is 17 amino acids long. CDR3 region: CASSPKRVGDWAQPQHF. The CDR3 DNA sequence: TGTGCCAGCTCACCTAAAAGGGTGGGCGATTGGGCTCAGCCCCAGCATTTT.

The chain uses TRBV11-2 and TRBJ2-3; 15 bases align to TRBD2. Germline loops: CDR1 SGHAT, CDR2 FQNNGV. V gave up 1 base and J gave up 6 bases; unmatched junction bases: 2. CDR3 length equals 16 residues. The DNA for the CDR3 is TGTGCCAGCAGCTTAGGGACTAGCGGGGGGGAGGATACGCAGTATTTT. Residues: CASSLGTSGGEDTQYF. Full variable domain (remainder filled in from reference TRBV11-2 and TRBJ2-3): EAGVAQSPRYKIIEKRQSVAFWCNPISGHATLYWYQQILGQGPKLLIQFQNNGVVDDSQLPKDRFSAERLKGVDSTLKIQPAKLEDSAVYLCASSLGTSGGEDTQYFGPGTRLTVL.

V is TRBV7-9 and J is TRBJ2-1, with D perhaps assigned TRBD1 or TRBD2 (5 bases each). The V gene lost 5 bases and the J gene lost 0 bases, with 8 bases spanning the gap. CDR1 and CDR2 (germline): SEHNR, FQNEAQ (reference sequence). The CDR3 loop spans 14 amino acids. CDR3 residues: CASSIGGSYNEQFF. The CDR3 DNA follows: TGTGCCAGCAGCATTGGGGGCTCCTACAATGAGCAGTTCTTC. Drawing the rest from reference TRBV7-9 and TRBJ2-1, the complete variable domain is DTGVSQNPRHKITKRGQNVTFRCDPISEHNRLYWYRQTLGQGPEFLTYFQNEAQLEKSRLLSDRFSAERPKGSFSTLEIQRTEQGDSAMYLCASSIGGSYNEQFFGPGTRLTVL.

This chain connects TRBV25-1 to TRBJ2-5; the match to TRBD2 covers 12 bases. Germline V gene lookup returns CDR1 MGHDK and CDR2 SYGVNS. V shed 1 base and J 4 bases; nucleotides not matched to a gene: 10. CDR3 length equals 18 residues. The chain's CDR3 is CASSEFGLAGTLGETQYF. CDR3 nucleotides: TGTGCCAGCAGTGAATTCGGACTAGCGGGGACATTAGGAGAGACCCAGTACTTC.

This chain links TRBV7-8 with TRBJ2-7; TRBD2 is a possible D gene (6 bases). V was pared by 3 bases and J by 0 bases, with 9 bases between. CDR1 and CDR2 from the germline V gene are SGHVS and FQNEAQ. The CDR3 runs to 14 residues. The CDR3 spells CASSFAGSSYEQYF. The DNA of the CDR3 is TGTGCCAGCAGCTTTGCCGGGAGCTCCTACGAGCAGTACTTC.

The chain has TRBV19 and TRBJ1-2; 7 bases are a match to TRBD1. Trimming took 6 bases from V and 3 from J; bases not matched to a gene: 13. In germline, CDR1 is LNHDA, CDR2 SQIVND (reference sequence). CDR3 size: 16 residues. CDR3 sequence (DNA): TGTGCCAGTAGCCCTAAGGGACAGACATTTGACTATGGCTACACCTTC. Translated: CASSPKGQTFDYGYTF. Variable domain in full (rest from reference TRBV19 and TRBJ1-2): DGGITQSPKYLFRKEGQNVTLSCEQNLNHDAMYWYRQDPGQGLRLIYYSQIVNDFQKGDIAEGYSVSREKKESFPLTVTSAQKNPTAFYLCASSPKGQTFDYGYTFGSGTRLTVV.

The CDR3 is CASSLGHYSGANVLTF. CDR3 DNA: TGTGCCAGCAGCCTGGGACATTACTCTGGGGCCAACGTCCTGACTTTC. The V gene is TRBV9, the J gene TRBJ2-6; D possibly corresponds to TRBD1 (6 bases). Germline V gene sequence: CDR1 SGDLS, CDR2 YYNGEE. This CDR3 comprises 16 residues. V was clipped by 4 bases and J by 0 bases, with 11 bases between them.

V usage is TRBV28 and J usage is TRBJ2-1, with 9 bases lining up with TRBD2. V was pared by 5 bases and J by 0 bases, with 14 bases of the junction left unmatched. The CDR3 is made up of 19 amino acids. In germline, CDR1 is MDHEN, CDR2 SYDVKM. Here the CDR3 reads CASSLVLDSGSGSYNEQFF. The CDR3 DNA reads TGTGCCAGCAGTCTGGTTTTGGATAGCGGGAGCGGCTCCTACAATGAGCAGTTCTTC.